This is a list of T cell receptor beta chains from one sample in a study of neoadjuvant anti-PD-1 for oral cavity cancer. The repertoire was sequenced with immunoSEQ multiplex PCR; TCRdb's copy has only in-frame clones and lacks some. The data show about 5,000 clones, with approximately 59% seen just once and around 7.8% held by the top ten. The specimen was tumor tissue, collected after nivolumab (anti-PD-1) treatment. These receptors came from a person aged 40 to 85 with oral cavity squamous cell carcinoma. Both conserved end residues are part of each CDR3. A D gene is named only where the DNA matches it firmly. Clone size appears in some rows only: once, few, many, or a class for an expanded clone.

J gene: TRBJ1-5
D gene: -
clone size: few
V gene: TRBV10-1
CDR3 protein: CASSEGGTQPQHF
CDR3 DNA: TGCGCCAGCAGTGAGGGAGGGACACAGCCCCAGCATTTT

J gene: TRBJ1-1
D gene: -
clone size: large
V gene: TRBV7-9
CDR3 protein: CASSLAGDHTEAFF
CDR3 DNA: TGTGCCAGCAGCTTAGCGGGGGACCACACTGAAGCTTTCTTT

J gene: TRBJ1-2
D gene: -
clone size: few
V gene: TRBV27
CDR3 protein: CASSLKLSNYGYTF
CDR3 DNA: TGTGCCAGCAGTTTAAAACTCTCGAACTATGGCTACACCTTC

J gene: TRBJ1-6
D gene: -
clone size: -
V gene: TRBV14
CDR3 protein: CASSHPRESSYNSPLHF
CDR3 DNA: TGTGCCAGCAGCCACCCCCGAGAGAGCTCCTATAATTCACCCCTCCACTTT

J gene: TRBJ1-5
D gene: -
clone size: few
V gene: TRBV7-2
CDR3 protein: CASSFGGGGNQPQHF
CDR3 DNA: TGTGCCAGCAGCTTCGGAGGGGGAGGGAATCAGCCCCAGCATTTT

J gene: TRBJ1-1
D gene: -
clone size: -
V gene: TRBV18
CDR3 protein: CASRDGRNTEAFF
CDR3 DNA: TGTGCCAGCAGGGACGGCCGGAACACTGAAGCTTTCTTT

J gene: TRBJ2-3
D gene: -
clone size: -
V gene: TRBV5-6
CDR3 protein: CASSLEAAKTRTDTQYF
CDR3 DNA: TGTGCCAGCAGCTTGGAGGCAGCCAAAACCCGCACAGATACGCAGTATTTT

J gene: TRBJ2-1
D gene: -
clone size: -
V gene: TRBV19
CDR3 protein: CASRKAEISYNEQFF
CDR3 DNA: TGTGCCAGTAGGAAAGCGGAGATCTCCTACAATGAGCAGTTCTTC

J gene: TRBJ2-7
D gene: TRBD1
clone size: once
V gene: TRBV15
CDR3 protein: CATSRVAGGYEQYF
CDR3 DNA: TGTGCCACCAGCAGAGTTGCAGGGGGCTACGAGCAGTACTTC

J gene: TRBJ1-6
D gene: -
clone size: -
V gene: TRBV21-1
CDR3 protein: CASSSPYGQGKTYNSPLHF
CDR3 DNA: TGTGCCAGCAGCAGCCCCTACGGGCAGGGGAAGACCTATAATTCACCCCTCCACTTT

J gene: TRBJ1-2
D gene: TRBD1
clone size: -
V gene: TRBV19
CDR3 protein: CATTDRDHVHGYTF
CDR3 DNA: TGTGCCACCACGGACAGGGATCATGTACATGGCTACACCTTC

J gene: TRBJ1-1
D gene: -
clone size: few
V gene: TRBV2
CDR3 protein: CASSETGGTEAFF
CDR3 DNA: TGTGCCAGCAGTGAAACGGGAGGGACTGAAGCTTTCTTT

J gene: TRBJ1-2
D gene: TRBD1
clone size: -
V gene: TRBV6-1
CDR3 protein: CASSVGQGTSYGYTF
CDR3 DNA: TGTGCCAGCAGTGTGGGACAGGGGACCTCCTATGGCTACACCTTC

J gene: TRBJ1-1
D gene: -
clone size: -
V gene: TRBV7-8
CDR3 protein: CASSLAGGEAFF
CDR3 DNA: TGTGCCAGCAGCTTAGCGGGGGGTGAAGCTTTCTTT

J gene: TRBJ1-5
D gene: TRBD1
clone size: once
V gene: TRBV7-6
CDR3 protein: CASSETTGTLSQHF
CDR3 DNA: TGTGCCAGCAGCGAGACGACAGGGACCTTGTCCCAGCATTTT

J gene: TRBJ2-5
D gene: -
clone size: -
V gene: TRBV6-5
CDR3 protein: CASRDRGETQYF
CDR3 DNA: TGTGCCAGCAGAGACAGAGGAGAGACCCAGTACTTC

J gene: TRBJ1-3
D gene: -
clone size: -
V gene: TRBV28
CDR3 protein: CASQTASSGNTIYF
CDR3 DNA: TGTGCCAGCCAGACAGCCAGCTCTGGAAACACCATATATTTT

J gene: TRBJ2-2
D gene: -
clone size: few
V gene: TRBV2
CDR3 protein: CASSREMAGELFF
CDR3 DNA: TGTGCCAGCAGTAGGGAGATGGCCGGGGAGCTGTTTTTT

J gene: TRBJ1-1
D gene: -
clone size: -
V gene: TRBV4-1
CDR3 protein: CASSLLQGNTEAFF
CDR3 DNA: TGCGCCAGCAGCCTACTACAGGGAAACACTGAAGCTTTCTTT

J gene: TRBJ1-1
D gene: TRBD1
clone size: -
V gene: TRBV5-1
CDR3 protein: CASGEGQPNTEAFF
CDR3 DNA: TGCGCCAGCGGAGAGGGACAGCCGAACACTGAAGCTTTCTTT

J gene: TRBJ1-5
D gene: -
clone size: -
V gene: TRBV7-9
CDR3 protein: CASSSGSTQPQHF
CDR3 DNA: TGTGCCAGCAGCTCAGGGAGCACTCAGCCCCAGCATTTT

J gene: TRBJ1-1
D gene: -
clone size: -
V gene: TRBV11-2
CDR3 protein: CASSLAGGEAFF
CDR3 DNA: TGTGCCAGCAGCTTAGCGGGGGGTGAAGCTTTCTTT

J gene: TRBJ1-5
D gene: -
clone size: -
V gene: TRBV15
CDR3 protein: CATSRPQQANQPQHF
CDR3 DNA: TGTGCCACCAGCAGACCTCAACAGGCCAATCAGCCCCAGCATTTT

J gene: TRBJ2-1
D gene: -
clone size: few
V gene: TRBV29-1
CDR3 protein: CSVGSGSYNEQFF
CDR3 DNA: TGCAGCGTTGGAAGCGGATCCTACAATGAGCAGTTCTTC

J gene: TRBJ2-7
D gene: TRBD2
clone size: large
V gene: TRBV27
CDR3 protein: CASRLAGGSYEQYF
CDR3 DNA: TGTGCCAGCAGACTAGCGGGAGGTTCCTACGAGCAGTACTTC

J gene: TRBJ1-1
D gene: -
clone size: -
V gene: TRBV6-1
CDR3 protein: CASRERTGEAFF
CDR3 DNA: TGTGCCAGCAGGGAACGTACGGGTGAAGCTTTCTTT

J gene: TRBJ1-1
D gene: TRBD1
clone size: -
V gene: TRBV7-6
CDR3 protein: CASLPTGEGTEAFF
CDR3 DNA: TGTGCCAGCTTACCCACAGGGGAGGGCACTGAAGCTTTCTTT

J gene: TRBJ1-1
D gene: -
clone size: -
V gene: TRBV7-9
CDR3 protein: CASEEVTEAFF
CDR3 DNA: TGTGCCAGCGAGGAGGTCACTGAAGCTTTCTTT

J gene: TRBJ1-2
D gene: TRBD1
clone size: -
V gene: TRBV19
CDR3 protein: CASSPQDRRFNYGYTF
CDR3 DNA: TGTGCCAGTAGCCCTCAGGACAGGCGGTTCAACTATGGCTACACCTTC

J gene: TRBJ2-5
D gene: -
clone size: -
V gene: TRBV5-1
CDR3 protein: CASSPYSQETQYF
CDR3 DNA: TGCGCCAGCAGCCCCTACAGCCAAGAGACCCAGTACTTC

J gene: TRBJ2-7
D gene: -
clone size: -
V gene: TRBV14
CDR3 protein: CASSRVTTYEQYF
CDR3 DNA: TGTGCCAGCAGCCGAGTTACTACCTACGAGCAGTACTTC

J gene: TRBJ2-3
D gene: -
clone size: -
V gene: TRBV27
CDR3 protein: CASSHYLGDTQYF
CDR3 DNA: TGTGCCAGCAGTCATTATTTGGGGGATACGCAGTATTTT

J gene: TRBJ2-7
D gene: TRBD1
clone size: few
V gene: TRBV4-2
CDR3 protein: CASSQRQGYEQYF
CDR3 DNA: TGTGCCAGCAGCCAAAGACAGGGCTACGAGCAGTACTTC

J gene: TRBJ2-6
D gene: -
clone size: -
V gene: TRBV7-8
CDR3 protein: CASSPRHATTGGANVLTF
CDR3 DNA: TGTGCCAGCAGCCCTCGACACGCGACCACGGGAGGGGCCAACGTCCTGACTTTC

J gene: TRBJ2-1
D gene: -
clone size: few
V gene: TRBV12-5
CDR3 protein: CASGEAAGQRQFF
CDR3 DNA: TGTGCTAGTGGCGAAGCGGCGGGACAGAGACAGTTCTTC

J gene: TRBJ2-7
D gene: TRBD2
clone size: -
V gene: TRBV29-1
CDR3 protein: CSVVASGRQEEQYF
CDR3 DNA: TGCAGCGTTGTTGCTAGCGGGAGGCAGGAGGAGCAGTACTTC

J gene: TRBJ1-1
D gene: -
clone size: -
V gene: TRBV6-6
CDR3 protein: CASSMDAEAFF
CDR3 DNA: TGTGCCAGCAGTATGGACGCTGAAGCTTTCTTT

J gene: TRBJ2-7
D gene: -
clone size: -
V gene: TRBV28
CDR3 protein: CASGVFYEQYF
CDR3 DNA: TGTGCCAGCGGGGTCTTCTACGAGCAGTACTTC

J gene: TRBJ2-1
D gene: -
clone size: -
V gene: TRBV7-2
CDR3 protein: CASSPFSRTDEQFF
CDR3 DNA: TGTGCCAGCAGCCCGTTCTCGCGGACGGATGAGCAGTTCTTC

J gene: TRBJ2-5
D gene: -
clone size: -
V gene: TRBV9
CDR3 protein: CASTENDRPQETQYF
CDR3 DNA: TGTGCCAGCACCGAAAATGACAGGCCTCAAGAGACCCAGTACTTC

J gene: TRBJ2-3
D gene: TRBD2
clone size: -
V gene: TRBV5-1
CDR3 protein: CASSMGLAGGRDTQYF
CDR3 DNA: TGCGCCAGCAGCATGGGACTAGCGGGGGGGCGAGATACGCAGTATTTT

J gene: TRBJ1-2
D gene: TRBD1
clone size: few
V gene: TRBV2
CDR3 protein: CASLRGPGTDYGYTF
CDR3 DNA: TGTGCCAGCTTACGAGGTCCCGGGACAGATTATGGCTACACCTTC

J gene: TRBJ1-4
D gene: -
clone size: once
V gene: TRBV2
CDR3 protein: CASRAPGSTNEKLFF
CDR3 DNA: TGTGCCAGCAGGGCCCCAGGATCAACTAATGAAAAACTGTTTTTT

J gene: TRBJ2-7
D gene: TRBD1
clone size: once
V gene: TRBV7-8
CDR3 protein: CASSPLGRDRAFYEQYF
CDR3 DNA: TGTGCCAGCAGCCCCCTGGGCCGGGACAGGGCCTTCTACGAGCAGTACTTC

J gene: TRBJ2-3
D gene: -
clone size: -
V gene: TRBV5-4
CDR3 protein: CASSPRADTQYF
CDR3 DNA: TGTGCCAGCAGCCCTAGGGCAGATACGCAGTATTTT

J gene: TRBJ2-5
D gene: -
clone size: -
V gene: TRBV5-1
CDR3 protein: CASSLRGKETQYF
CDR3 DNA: TGCGCCAGCAGCTTGAGGGGAAAAGAGACCCAGTACTTC

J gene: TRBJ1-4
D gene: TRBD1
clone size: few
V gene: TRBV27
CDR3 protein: CASSPGPGQSNEKLFF
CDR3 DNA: TGTGCCAGCAGTCCAGGTCCGGGACAGTCAAATGAAAAACTGTTTTTT

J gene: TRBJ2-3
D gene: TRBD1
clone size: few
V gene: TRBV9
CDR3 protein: CASSVRQGSSTDTQYF
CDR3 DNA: TGTGCCAGCAGCGTGAGACAGGGATCTAGCACAGATACGCAGTATTTT

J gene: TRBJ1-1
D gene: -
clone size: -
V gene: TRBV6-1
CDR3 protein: CASIKAGTTEAFF
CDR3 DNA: TGTGCCAGCATAAAGGCAGGGACCACTGAAGCTTTCTTT

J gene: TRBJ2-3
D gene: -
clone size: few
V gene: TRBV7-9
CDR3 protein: CASSLVASTADTQYF
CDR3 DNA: TGTGCCAGCAGCTTAGTCGCTTCTACGGCAGATACGCAGTATTTT

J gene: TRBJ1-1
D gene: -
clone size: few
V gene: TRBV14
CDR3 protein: CASSQEQMNTEAFF
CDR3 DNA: TGTGCCAGCAGCCAAGAACAGATGAACACTGAAGCTTTCTTT

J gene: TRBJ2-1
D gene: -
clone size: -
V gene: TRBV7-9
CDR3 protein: CASSLGGLYNEQFF
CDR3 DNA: TGTGCCAGCAGCTTGGGCGGACTATACAATGAGCAGTTCTTC

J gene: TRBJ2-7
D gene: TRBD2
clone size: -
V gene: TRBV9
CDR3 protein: CASSVALAGPVYEQYF
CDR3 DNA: TGTGCCAGCAGCGTAGCACTAGCGGGACCGGTGTACGAGCAGTACTTC

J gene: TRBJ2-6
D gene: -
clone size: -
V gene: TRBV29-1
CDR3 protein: CSAGGGGGANVLTF
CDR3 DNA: TGCAGCGCCGGGGGAGGGGGCGGGGCCAACGTCCTGACTTTC

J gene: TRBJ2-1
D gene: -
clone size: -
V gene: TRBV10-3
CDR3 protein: CAISESMAGSYNEQFF
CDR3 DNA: TGTGCCATCAGTGAGTCTATGGCGGGATCCTACAATGAGCAGTTCTTC

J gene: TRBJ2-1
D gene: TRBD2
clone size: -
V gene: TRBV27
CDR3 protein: CASSLQGKREGPLVLYNEQFF
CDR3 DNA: TGTGCCAGCAGTTTACAGGGGAAGCGGGAGGGTCCCCTGGTTTTATACAATGAGCAGTTCTTC

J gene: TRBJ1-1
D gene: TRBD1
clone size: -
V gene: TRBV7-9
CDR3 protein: CASRTGGTEAFF
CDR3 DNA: TGTGCCAGCAGGACAGGGGGGACTGAAGCTTTCTTT

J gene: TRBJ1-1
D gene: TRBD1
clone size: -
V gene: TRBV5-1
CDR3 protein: CASSFAHRGKNTEAFF
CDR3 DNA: TGCGCCAGCAGCTTTGCCCACAGGGGGAAGAACACTGAAGCTTTCTTT